This T cell receptor (beta chain) came from a study of blood T cells in healthy people across ages. Findings and limits, study-wide: Roughly linear age-related decline in beta diversity appeared, significant by age about 37. No conclusive comparison of naive versus antigen-experienced cells was possible with unsorted PBMCs.

The germline V gene has CDR1 MGHRA and CDR2 YSYEKL. The CDR3 has 13 amino acids. Trimming removed 8 bases at V and 11 bases at J, with 21 bases between. A note on this clonotype: Its target is not known.

The second PCR ran about 6 to 12 cycles with a sample-barcoded 5' primer and J-beta primers. Using its own MiXCR run on the 5' RACE reads, TCRdb lists one record per CDR3 protein. The sample records 1.5 million to 1.9 million distinct CDR3 sequences, approximately 42% being singletons. What was sequenced was blood. The TCR sequence derives from a woman between 18 and 29 years old in good health. The J gene is TRBJ2-5, the V gene TRBV4-1; D possibly corresponds to TRBD2 (6 bases). CDR3 loop: CASAGPTRDEQYF. CDR3 bases: TGCGCCAGCGCGGGACCTACTAGGGATGAGCAGTACTTC.